This T cell receptor (beta chain) was sequenced in a study of molecular identifiers for immune sequencing clone quantification. On the study more broadly: Four portions were sequenced after RNA from 20,000 or 100,000 naive CD8 cells was split five ways in replicates.

This clonotype was seen ten or more times. The antigen remains undetermined. Findings and caveats of the study: Clones exceeding 20 RNA copies carried over 98% of effector molecules but under 1% of naive-cell molecules.

In preparing bulk TCR libraries, previously described methods and listed TCR primers were used. MiXCR, applied by TCRdb to the PCR reads, yields one record per CDR3 protein. The sample lists about 320,000 distinct CDR3 sequences; roughly 23% were seen once. Libraries used about 19,000 to 1,100,000 sorted naive CD8 T cells and 10%, 30% or 50% RNA input. Sequenced material: naive CD8+ T cells from blood, with Jurkat cell RNA spiked in. Regarding subset: FACS-sorted CD8+CD4-CCR7+CD45RA+ naive T cells. The sequence was collected from a human donor in good health. Some libraries in this study had Jurkat cell RNA spiked in.

The CDR3 protein is CASSQGDWQTYEQYF. CDR3 nucleotides: TGTGCCAGCAGCCAGGGGGACTGGCAGACCTACGAGCAGTACTTC. The V and J genes are TRBV4-2 and TRBJ2-7, with D possibly being TRBD2 (6 bases). The CDR3 length is 15 residues. V was trimmed by 3 bases and J by 2 bases, leaving 14 bases between them. The germline gives CDR1 LGHNA, CDR2 YNFKEQ.